This is a list of T cell receptor beta chains from one sample in a study of shared clonotypes between healthy human individuals. Here immunoSEQ multiplex PCR was the method, and the copy in TCRdb shows in-frame clones only, minus some. The sample has approximately 350,000 clones; 96% are singletons. The sequenced material came from memory CD8+ T cells sorted from blood. These receptors were collected from a man aged 30-40 years in good health. The CDR3 runs from the conserved cysteine through the conserved F or W. A D gene is named only where the DNA matches it firmly. Clone size, where shown, is once, few, many, or a class for clones that have expanded.

j_call: TRBJ2-1
v_call: TRBV15
cdr3_length: 15
clone_size: -
d_call: -
cdr3_aa: CATSSRRSSYNEQFF
cdr3_nt: TGTGCCACCAGCAGTAGGAGGAGCTCCTACAATGAGCAGTTCTTC

j_call: TRBJ1-1
v_call: TRBV6-6
cdr3_length: 10
clone_size: -
d_call: -
cdr3_aa: CASSSGEAFF
cdr3_nt: TGTGCCAGCAGTTCTGGGGAAGCTTTCTTT

j_call: TRBJ2-3
v_call: TRBV11-3
cdr3_length: 15
clone_size: -
d_call: -
cdr3_aa: CASSLDGIDTDTQYF
cdr3_nt: TGTGCCAGCAGCTTAGATGGGATTGACACAGATACGCAGTATTTT

j_call: TRBJ2-1
v_call: TRBV23-1
cdr3_length: 12
clone_size: -
d_call: -
cdr3_aa: CASSQYWNEQFF
cdr3_nt: TGCGCCAGCAGTCAATATTGGAATGAGCAGTTCTTC

j_call: TRBJ2-7
v_call: TRBV14
cdr3_length: 16
clone_size: -
d_call: TRBD2
cdr3_aa: CASSQDGLAGVYEQYF
cdr3_nt: TGTGCCAGCAGCCAAGATGGACTAGCGGGAGTCTACGAGCAGTACTTC

j_call: TRBJ1-1
v_call: TRBV2
cdr3_length: 11
clone_size: -
d_call: -
cdr3_aa: CASSENTEAFF
cdr3_nt: TGTGCCAGCAGTGAGAACACTGAAGCTTTCTTT

j_call: TRBJ2-1
v_call: TRBV19
cdr3_length: 15
clone_size: -
d_call: -
cdr3_aa: CASNDKGGSLNEQFF
cdr3_nt: TGTGCCAGTAACGATAAGGGCGGAAGTTTGAATGAGCAGTTCTTC

j_call: TRBJ2-7
v_call: TRBV28
cdr3_length: 12
clone_size: -
d_call: TRBD2
cdr3_aa: CASTTGRSEQYF
cdr3_nt: TGTGCCAGCACTACCGGGAGGTCGGAGCAGTACTTC

j_call: TRBJ1-4
v_call: TRBV6-6
cdr3_length: 15
clone_size: -
d_call: -
cdr3_aa: CASSYSGGINEKLFF
cdr3_nt: TGTGCCAGCAGTTACTCAGGGGGGATTAATGAAAAACTGTTTTTT

j_call: TRBJ1-5
v_call: TRBV9
cdr3_length: 16
clone_size: once
d_call: TRBD1
cdr3_aa: CASSVVMGQGRQPQHF
cdr3_nt: TGTGCCAGCAGCGTAGTGATGGGACAGGGTAGACAGCCCCAGCATTTT

j_call: TRBJ1-4
v_call: TRBV28
cdr3_length: 12
clone_size: -
d_call: TRBD1
cdr3_aa: CASSSILGTGSF
cdr3_nt: TGTGCCAGCAGTTCAATCCTAGGGACAGGCTCATTT

j_call: TRBJ1-2
v_call: TRBV5-1
cdr3_length: 14
clone_size: -
d_call: -
cdr3_aa: CASSLDRKPNGYTF
cdr3_nt: TGCGCCAGCAGCTTGGATCGGAAGCCGAATGGCTACACCTTC

j_call: TRBJ2-3
v_call: TRBV5-1
cdr3_length: 16
clone_size: -
d_call: TRBD2
cdr3_aa: CASSLILAGGPYTQYF
cdr3_nt: TGCGCCAGCAGCTTGATCCTAGCGGGAGGGCCTTATACGCAGTATTTT

j_call: TRBJ1-1
v_call: TRBV6-1
cdr3_length: 14
clone_size: -
d_call: -
cdr3_aa: CASSEVGPYTEAFF
cdr3_nt: TGTGCCAGCAGTGAAGTGGGGCCTTACACTGAAGCTTTCTTT

j_call: TRBJ2-1
v_call: TRBV20-1
cdr3_length: 11
clone_size: -
d_call: TRBD2
cdr3_aa: CSGLAENEQFF
cdr3_nt: TGCAGCGGACTAGCGGAGAATGAGCAGTTCTTC

j_call: TRBJ2-5
v_call: TRBV6-1
cdr3_length: 10
clone_size: -
d_call: -
cdr3_aa: CASRQETQYF
cdr3_nt: TGTGCCAGCAGACAAGAGACCCAGTACTTC

j_call: TRBJ2-1
v_call: TRBV5-1
cdr3_length: 18
clone_size: -
d_call: TRBD2
cdr3_aa: CASSLPGLAGGPRNEQFF
cdr3_nt: TGCGCCAGCAGCTTACCGGGACTAGCGGGAGGGCCGAGGAATGAGCAGTTCTTC

j_call: TRBJ1-3
v_call: TRBV2
cdr3_length: 14
clone_size: -
d_call: -
cdr3_aa: CASTSDRNGNTIYF
cdr3_nt: TGTGCCAGCACCTCGGACAGAAATGGAAACACCATATATTTT

j_call: TRBJ2-7
v_call: TRBV10-3
cdr3_length: 15
clone_size: -
d_call: TRBD2
cdr3_aa: CAISGTSGNSYEQYF
cdr3_nt: TGTGCCATCAGTGGCACTAGCGGGAACTCCTACGAGCAGTACTTC

j_call: TRBJ2-2
v_call: TRBV14
cdr3_length: 15
clone_size: -
d_call: -
cdr3_aa: CASSPPWGPIGELFF
cdr3_nt: TGTGCCAGCAGCCCCCCGTGGGGCCCCATCGGGGAGCTGTTTTTT

j_call: TRBJ2-2
v_call: TRBV2
cdr3_length: 13
clone_size: -
d_call: TRBD1
cdr3_aa: CASRTGGTGELFF
cdr3_nt: TGTGCCAGCAGGACAGGGGGCACCGGGGAGCTGTTTTTT

j_call: TRBJ2-7
v_call: TRBV6-1
cdr3_length: 13
clone_size: -
d_call: TRBD1
cdr3_aa: CASSGTGLRVQYF
cdr3_nt: TGTGCCAGCAGTGGGACAGGGTTACGCGTGCAGTACTTC

j_call: TRBJ2-1
v_call: TRBV4-2
cdr3_length: 13
clone_size: -
d_call: -
cdr3_aa: CASSQEEGREQFF
cdr3_nt: TGTGCCAGCAGCCAAGAAGAGGGCCGAGAGCAGTTCTTC

j_call: TRBJ2-1
v_call: TRBV11-2
cdr3_length: 17
clone_size: -
d_call: -
cdr3_aa: CASSLSPQGTLDNEQFF
cdr3_nt: TGTGCCAGCAGCCTATCGCCGCAGGGGACCCTCGACAATGAGCAGTTCTTC

j_call: TRBJ1-4
v_call: TRBV7-8
cdr3_length: 15
clone_size: -
d_call: -
cdr3_aa: CASSRSVMTWEKLFF
cdr3_nt: TGTGCCAGCAGCCGCTCGGTGATGACATGGGAAAAACTGTTTTTT

j_call: TRBJ2-7
v_call: TRBV27
cdr3_length: 15
clone_size: -
d_call: TRBD2
cdr3_aa: CASSPKTSGTYEQYF
cdr3_nt: TGTGCCAGCAGTCCAAAGACTAGCGGGACCTACGAGCAGTACTTC

j_call: TRBJ2-2
v_call: TRBV27
cdr3_length: 17
clone_size: -
d_call: TRBD2
cdr3_aa: CASSLLVAGVGGGELFF
cdr3_nt: TGTGCCAGCAGTTTATTGGTAGCGGGAGTTGGTGGCGGGGAGCTGTTTTTT

j_call: TRBJ2-7
v_call: TRBV30
cdr3_length: 13
clone_size: -
d_call: -
cdr3_aa: CAWSPDVRYEQYF
cdr3_nt: TGTGCCTGGAGCCCGGACGTTCGCTACGAGCAGTACTTC

j_call: TRBJ2-3
v_call: TRBV5-4
cdr3_length: 15
clone_size: -
d_call: TRBD2
cdr3_aa: CASSPLAGGTDTQYF
cdr3_nt: TGTGCCAGCAGCCCCCTAGCGGGAGGGACAGATACGCAGTATTTT

j_call: TRBJ2-1
v_call: TRBV28
cdr3_length: 12
clone_size: -
d_call: -
cdr3_aa: CASRDWHNEQFF
cdr3_nt: TGTGCCAGCAGGGATTGGCACAATGAGCAGTTCTTC

j_call: TRBJ1-1
v_call: TRBV15
cdr3_length: 13
clone_size: -
d_call: TRBD1
cdr3_aa: CATSRAGGTEAFF
cdr3_nt: TGTGCCACCAGCAGAGCAGGGGGCACTGAAGCTTTCTTT

j_call: TRBJ2-7
v_call: TRBV5-4
cdr3_length: 13
clone_size: -
d_call: -
cdr3_aa: CASSVGTYYEQYF
cdr3_nt: TGTGCCAGCAGCGTCGGGACTTATTACGAGCAGTACTTC

j_call: TRBJ2-7
v_call: TRBV5-6
cdr3_length: 15
clone_size: few
d_call: TRBD2
cdr3_aa: CASSLGLAGAYEQYF
cdr3_nt: TGTGCCAGCAGCTTGGGACTAGCGGGAGCCTACGAGCAGTACTTC

j_call: TRBJ2-3
v_call: TRBV4-2
cdr3_length: 16
clone_size: -
d_call: TRBD2
cdr3_aa: CASSQLGTSGTDTQYF
cdr3_nt: TGTGCCAGCAGCCAATTAGGGACTAGCGGCACAGATACGCAGTATTTT

j_call: TRBJ2-5
v_call: TRBV9
cdr3_length: 15
clone_size: -
d_call: TRBD2
cdr3_aa: CASSVGLAGKETQYF
cdr3_nt: TGTGCCAGCAGCGTAGGACTAGCCGGGAAGGAGACCCAGTACTTC

j_call: TRBJ2-7
v_call: TRBV30
cdr3_length: 11
clone_size: -
d_call: -
cdr3_aa: CAWGLPYEQYF
cdr3_nt: TGTGCCTGGGGACTACCGTACGAGCAGTACTTC

j_call: TRBJ1-6
v_call: TRBV10-2
cdr3_length: 12
clone_size: -
d_call: -
cdr3_aa: CASSEWNSPLHF
cdr3_nt: TGCGCCAGCAGTGAGTGGAATTCACCCCTCCACTTT

j_call: TRBJ2-7
v_call: TRBV11-2
cdr3_length: 15
clone_size: -
d_call: -
cdr3_aa: CASSLGAGNPYEQYF
cdr3_nt: TGTGCCAGCAGCTTAGGGGCAGGGAACCCCTACGAGCAGTACTTC

j_call: TRBJ1-1
v_call: TRBV19
cdr3_length: 15
clone_size: -
d_call: -
cdr3_aa: CASSIGMWLRTEAFF
cdr3_nt: TGTGCCAGTAGTATAGGTATGTGGTTGAGAACTGAAGCTTTCTTT

j_call: TRBJ2-2
v_call: TRBV11-2
cdr3_length: 13
clone_size: -
d_call: -
cdr3_aa: CASSFSATGELFF
cdr3_nt: TGTGCCAGCAGCTTTAGCGCAACCGGGGAGCTGTTTTTT

j_call: TRBJ2-5
v_call: TRBV7-9
cdr3_length: 14
clone_size: -
d_call: TRBD1
cdr3_aa: CASSLARGQETQYF
cdr3_nt: TGTGCCAGCAGCTTAGCCAGGGGGCAAGAGACCCAGTACTTC

j_call: TRBJ1-4
v_call: TRBV5-4
cdr3_length: 15
clone_size: -
d_call: TRBD1
cdr3_aa: CASSRAEDRVEKLFF
cdr3_nt: TGTGCCAGCAGCCGAGCCGAGGACAGGGTTGAAAAACTGTTTTTT

j_call: TRBJ1-2
v_call: TRBV28
cdr3_length: 15
clone_size: -
d_call: -
cdr3_aa: CASSSAGGSLNGYTF
cdr3_nt: TGTGCCAGCAGTTCTGCCGGTGGCAGCCTCAATGGCTACACCTTC

j_call: TRBJ2-1
v_call: TRBV18
cdr3_length: 16
clone_size: -
d_call: -
cdr3_aa: CASSPPQRPSYNEQFF
cdr3_nt: TGTGCCAGCTCACCACCTCAAAGACCCTCCTACAATGAGCAGTTCTTC

j_call: TRBJ1-3
v_call: TRBV7-8
cdr3_length: 17
clone_size: -
d_call: -
cdr3_aa: CASSSSLGGGSGNTIYF
cdr3_nt: TGTGCCAGCAGCTCCTCCCTGGGGGGGGGCTCTGGAAACACCATATATTTT

j_call: TRBJ2-7
v_call: TRBV4-2
cdr3_length: 13
clone_size: -
d_call: -
cdr3_aa: CASSLEPSYEQYF
cdr3_nt: TGTGCCAGCAGCCTGGAGCCTTCCTACGAGCAGTACTTC

j_call: TRBJ2-1
v_call: TRBV7-8
cdr3_length: 15
clone_size: -
d_call: -
cdr3_aa: CASRTLRDWGHEQFF
cdr3_nt: TGTGCCAGCAGGACCCTACGGGACTGGGGCCATGAGCAGTTCTTC

j_call: TRBJ2-1
v_call: TRBV28
cdr3_length: 13
clone_size: -
d_call: -
cdr3_aa: CASSPAGTNEQFF
cdr3_nt: TGTGCCAGCAGTCCCGCCGGGACTAATGAGCAGTTCTTC

j_call: TRBJ2-3
v_call: TRBV4-1
cdr3_length: 16
clone_size: -
d_call: TRBD2
cdr3_aa: CASSRGLAGITDTQYF
cdr3_nt: TGCGCCAGCAGCCGCGGACTAGCGGGAATCACAGATACGCAGTATTTT

j_call: TRBJ1-5
v_call: TRBV15
cdr3_length: 14
clone_size: once
d_call: -
cdr3_aa: CATSRAGNNQPQHF
cdr3_nt: TGTGCCACCAGCAGAGCGGGGAACAATCAGCCCCAGCATTTT

j_call: TRBJ1-1
v_call: TRBV23-1
cdr3_length: 16
clone_size: once
d_call: TRBD1
cdr3_aa: CASSQSRTGTNTEAFF
cdr3_nt: TGCGCCAGCAGTCAATCTCGGACAGGGACGAACACTGAAGCTTTCTTT

j_call: TRBJ2-2
v_call: TRBV7-3
cdr3_length: 15
clone_size: -
d_call: TRBD1
cdr3_aa: CASSLSGQGAGELFF
cdr3_nt: TGTGCCAGCAGCCTTTCGGGACAGGGGGCCGGGGAGCTGTTTTTT

j_call: TRBJ2-1
v_call: TRBV9
cdr3_length: 15
clone_size: -
d_call: TRBD1
cdr3_aa: CASSIGTGAYNEQFF
cdr3_nt: TGTGCCAGCAGCATCGGGACAGGGGCCTACAATGAGCAGTTCTTC